One and the same sample provided the 31 T cell receptor beta chains below, sequenced in a study of technical replicates of blood from a few donors. The data were produced by immunoSEQ multiplex PCR, yet TCRdb's version contains in-frame clones alone and is incomplete. The sample lists roughly 90,000 clones; roughly 94% were seen once. Sequencing was performed on T cells isolated from PBMCs. The source is a human donor in good health.

The gene calls are TRBV5-4 and TRBJ2-3; a weak D match, TRBD1 (6 bases). The CDR3 is 15 residues long. CDR1 is SGHNT and CDR2 is YYREEE in the germline V gene (reference sequence). V gave up 5 bases and J gave up 4 bases, with 17 bases separating them. The CDR3: CASRATGSISDTQYF. The CDR3 DNA reads TGTGCCAGCAGGGCAACAGGGTCGATTTCAGATACGCAGTATTTT.

V usage is TRBV9 and J usage is TRBJ2-3; D is ambiguous. CDR1 and CDR2 from the germline V gene are SGDLS and YYNGEE. The CDR3 consists of 13 residues. V dropped 4 bases and J dropped 5 bases, with 11 bases sitting between them. For the CDR3, the DNA is TGTGCCAGCAGCCCCAACGCGGAAGATACGCAGTATTTT. Translated, it gives CASSPNAEDTQYF.

The rearrangement joins TRBV25-1 to TRBJ2-5, with TRBD1 matching 8 bases. CDR1 is MGHDK and CDR2 is SYGVNS in the germline V gene. The CDR3 totals 16 residues. Trimming removed 6 bases from V and 3 bases from J; junction bases left unmatched: 12. The CDR3 nucleotides are TGTGCCAGCAGAAGGAATCCGGGACAGGACGAAGAGACCCAGTACTTC. It specifies CASRRNPGQDEETQYF.

The chain is built from TRBV19 and TRBJ2-4; a weak D match, TRBD2 (5 bases). Germline V gene lookup returns CDR1 LNHDA and CDR2 SQIVND (reference sequence). V lost 6 bases to trimming and J lost 0 bases, with 21 bases between them. This CDR3 spans 18 amino acids. CDR3 bases: TGTGCCAGTAGCTCCGACCTTGGGGAGAGACTAGCCAAAAACATTCAGTACTTC. Its translation: CASSSDLGERLAKNIQYF.

The CDR3 here is CASSLAVVQDNQPQHF. The CDR3 DNA is TGTGCCAGCAGCTTAGCTGTGGTACAGGATAACCAGCCCCAGCATTTT. The rearrangement links TRBV7-8 to TRBJ1-5; D is possibly TRBD1 (5 bases). The germline gives CDR1 SGHVS, CDR2 FQNEAQ. This CDR3 is built from 16 residues. V lost 0 bases to trimming and J lost 7 bases, with 16 bases between them.

The V call is TRBV19, the J call TRBJ1-1; TRBD1 might be the D (6 bases). The CDR3 is 13 amino acids. Trimming left V 3 bases short and J 9 bases short, with 14 bases between. Germline V lookup: CDR1 LNHDA, CDR2 SQIVND (reference sequence). The CDR3 protein is CASSMVHRDKAFF. The DNA of the CDR3 is TGTGCCAGTAGTATGGTCCACAGGGATAAAGCTTTCTTT.

The chain employs TRBV5-1 and TRBJ2-7; the match to TRBD1 covers 7 bases. Germline V gene sequence: CDR1 SGHRS, CDR2 YFSETQ. This CDR3 has 15 amino acids. V dropped 0 bases and J dropped 4; count of bases not matched to a gene: 7. CDR3 in amino acids: CASSLAAGGSYEQYF. Written as DNA, the CDR3 is TGCGCCAGCAGCTTGGCGGCAGGGGGATCGTACGAGCAGTACTTC.

V usage is TRBV4-1 and J usage is TRBJ2-3, with D perhaps matching TRBD1 (6 bases). Germline-derived CDR1 and CDR2 are MGHRA and YSYEKL. The CDR3 has 17 residues. Trimming shortened V by 0 bases and J by 4 bases, and 17 bases separated the two germline ends. The CDR3 here is CASSQDPGHGGPDTQYF. For the CDR3, the DNA is TGCGCCAGCAGCCAAGACCCGGGACATGGGGGCCCAGATACGCAGTATTTT.

This clone came up once. V usage is TRBV6-5 and J usage is TRBJ2-3, with D hard to call. Trimming shortened V by 4 bases and J by 5 bases, and 13 bases separated the two germline ends. Germline values: CDR1 MNHEY, CDR2 SVGAGI. CDR3 length: 14 amino acids. CDR3 coding DNA: TGTGCCAGCAGTTTAAGGAGTCGGCTAGATACGCAGTATTTT. This translates into CASSLRSRLDTQYF.

The genes are TRBV5-1 and TRBJ2-3, with unresolved D. V was clipped by 5 bases and J by 6 bases, with 13 bases between them. CDR1 is SGHRS, CDR2 YFSETQ, per germline. This CDR3 contains 13 residues. CDR3 in DNA: TGCGCCAGCAGTCCGGGTCATATTGATACGCAGTATTTT. Residues: CASSPGHIDTQYF.

The chain uses TRBV19 and TRBJ1-5, with TRBD1 matching 8 bases. V dropped 5 bases and J dropped 1; count of bases not matched to a gene: 4. The CDR3 has 15 amino acids. Germline lookup yields CDR1 LNHDA and CDR2 SQIVND (reference sequence). The CDR3: CASSLWTGSNQPQHF. The CDR3 nucleotides are TGTGCCAGTAGTCTGTGGACAGGGAGCAATCAGCCCCAGCATTTT.

About this clone: The germline gene is not matched at one end of the junction; a read error may be the cause. The CDR3 sequence is CSVEVGGQDTDTQYF. The CDR3 DNA follows: TGCAGCGTCGAAGTGGGGGGACAGGACACAGATACGCAGTATTTT. The chain combines TRBV29-1 with TRBJ2-3, with 8 bases lining up with TRBD1. Germline V gene data show CDR1 as SQVTM and CDR2 as ANQGSEA. This CDR3 comprises 15 residues.

The rearrangement joins TRBV5-1 to TRBJ1-1; unclear D gene. The germline V gene has CDR1 SGHRS and CDR2 YFSETQ. The V and J ends lost 4 bases and 1 base respectively, with 8 bases between them. The CDR3 contains 13 residues. The CDR3 sequence is CASSGRGNTEAFF. The CDR3 bases are TGCGCCAGCAGCGGGCGGGGGAACACTGAAGCTTTCTTT.

The chain has TRBV28 and TRBJ2-7, with a possible D match to TRBD1 (6 bases). The CDR3 has 12 residues. From germline, CDR1 is MDHEN and CDR2 SYDVKM. Trimming stripped 6 bases from V and 3 bases from J, with 9 bases between. The CDR3 DNA follows: TGTGCCAGCAGACAGGGAAACTACGAGCAGTACTTC. Its translation: CASRQGNYEQYF.

V and J are TRBV7-9 and TRBJ2-2; the match to TRBD1 covers 7 bases. CDR3 length: 16 residues. Germline trimming cut 3 bases from V and 4 bases from J; bases unmatched to any gene: 8. Per the germline V gene, CDR1 is SEHNR and CDR2 is FQNEAQ (reference sequence). The DNA of the CDR3 is TGTGCCAGCAGCTTCCCTAGGGGGCTAGGCACCGGGGAGCTGTTTTTT. Amino acids: CASSFPRGLGTGELFF.

V and J are TRBV19 and TRBJ2-5; possible D gene TRBD1, 6 bases. The CDR3 length is 13 residues. In germline, CDR1 is LNHDA, CDR2 SQIVND (reference sequence). V lost 4 bases, J lost 4 bases, and 10 bases lay in between. CDR3 region: CASSNTRGETQYF. The CDR3 coding sequence is TGTGCCAGTAGTAACACCAGGGGAGAGACCCAGTACTTC. Variable domain in full (rest from reference TRBV19 and TRBJ2-5): DGGITQSPKYLFRKEGQNVTLSCEQNLNHDAMYWYRQDPGQGLRLIYYSQIVNDFQKGDIAEGYSVSREKKESFPLTVTSAQKNPTAFYLCASSNTRGETQYFGPGTRLLVL.

The rearrangement joins TRBV11-2 to TRBJ2-7, with D maybe TRBD2 (5 bases). The CDR3 is 16 residues long. V shed 7 bases and J shed 0 bases, with 19 bases lying between them. Germline-derived CDR1 and CDR2 are SGHAT and FQNNGV. CDR3 sequence reads: CASNSKTFGSSYEQYF. DNA for the CDR3: TGTGCCAGCAACAGTAAGACGTTTGGGAGCTCCTACGAGCAGTACTTC.

The genes are TRBV7-9 and TRBJ2-3, with 10 bases aligning to TRBD2. CDR1 is SEHNR and CDR2 is FQNEAQ in the germline V gene (reference sequence). V was pared by 5 bases and J by 5 bases, with 13 bases of the junction left unmatched. The CDR3 is made up of 17 amino acids. CDR3 DNA sequence: TGTGCCAGCAGCGGCTACCTACTAGCGGGGAGGAAAGATACGCAGTATTTT. Translating gives CASSGYLLAGRKDTQYF. The variable domain in full, with the rest retrieved from reference TRBV7-9 and TRBJ2-3, is DTGVSQNPRHKITKRGQNVTFRCDPISEHNRLYWYRQTLGQGPEFLTYFQNEAQLEKSRLLSDRFSAERPKGSFSTLEIQRTEQGDSAMYLCASSGYLLAGRKDTQYFGPGTRLTVL.

The chain recombines TRBV7-2 with TRBJ1-5; the D gene is possibly TRBD1 (6 bases). V lost 5 bases to trimming and J lost 4 bases, with 24 bases between them. CDR1 is SGHTA and CDR2 is FQGNSA in the germline V gene. The length of the CDR3 is 18 residues. The CDR3 DNA reads TGTGCCAGCAGCCAACCGCCCGACAGGTCAGCAGCGAATCAGCCCCAGCATTTT. This codes for CASSQPPDRSAANQPQHF.

V usage is TRBV7-2 and J usage is TRBJ2-1; D is perhaps TRBD1 (5 bases). The CDR3 spans 15 residues. V was cut by 5 bases and J by 2 bases, with 13 bases left in between. CDR1 is SGHTA, CDR2 FQGNSA, per germline. CDR3 sequence (DNA): TGTGCCAGCAGCCCTACAGGTCTTGCCTACAATGAGCAGTTCTTC. Protein product: CASSPTGLAYNEQFF.

This clone was seen only a few times. The rearrangement uses TRBV5-1 and TRBJ1-2; 10 positions match TRBD1. J was trimmed by 11 bases and V by 4 bases; bases with no gene match: 11. CDR1 is SGHRS and CDR2 is YFSETQ in the germline V gene. This CDR3 region has 14 residues. The CDR3 sequence: CASSAGQGIPLYTF. CDR3 DNA: TGCGCCAGCAGCGCGGGACAGGGGATCCCATTGTACACCTTC.

The rearrangement links TRBV5-4 to TRBJ2-3; 10 positions match TRBD2. CDR1 and CDR2 (germline): SGHNT, YYREEE (reference sequence). The CDR3 covers 14 residues. J was trimmed by 5 bases and V by 4 bases; bases with no gene match: 4. The CDR3 DNA reads as TGTGCCAGCAGCACAGCGGGAGGGCTAGATACGCAGTATTTT. Translation: CASSTAGGLDTQYF.

For the CDR3, the DNA is TGTGCCAGCAGCCCCCCATTCCAGCCCCAGCATTTT. It is translated as CASSPPFQPQHF. The chain is built from TRBV7-2 and TRBJ1-5; D is uncertain. Germline V gene lookup returns CDR1 SGHTA and CDR2 FQGNSA. V lost 5 bases to trimming and J lost 7 bases, with 9 bases between them. This CDR3 contains 12 residues.

This clone was found a few times. The J gene is TRBJ2-3, the V gene TRBV11-3; TRBD1 matches 7 bases. The ends lost 5 bases at V and 4 bases at J; junction bases unmatched: 12. The germline CDR1 and CDR2 sequences are SGHNT and YENEEA. The CDR3 is made up of 16 amino acids. The CDR3 DNA is TGTGCCAGCAGCGAGTCAACCTTTACAGGGGCAGATACGCAGTATTTT. It translates to CASSESTFTGADTQYF.

The CDR3 DNA is TGTGCCAGTAGTCACGGGATTAACTATGGCTACACCTTC. Encoded protein: CASSHGINYGYTF. The V gene is TRBV19, the J gene TRBJ1-2, with D unresolved. The V end was cut by 5 bases, the J end by 1 base, with 8 bases between. CDR3 size: 13 residues. Looked up from germline, CDR1 is LNHDA and CDR2 is SQIVND (reference sequence).

This chain's CDR3 is CASSITHPGETQYF. DNA of the CDR3: TGTGCCAGTAGTATAACCCATCCCGGGGAGACCCAGTACTTC. The rearrangement uses TRBV19 and TRBJ2-5, with unresolved D. CDR1 is LNHDA and CDR2 is SQIVND in the germline V gene (reference sequence). The CDR3 is 14 amino acids. The V gene lost 2 bases and the J gene lost 5 bases, with 12 bases spanning the gap.

This rearrangement joins TRBV27 to TRBJ2-1, with D possibly TRBD2 on 6 matching bases. In germline, CDR1 is MNHEY, CDR2 SMNVEV (reference sequence). V was pared by 7 bases and J by 4 bases, with 14 bases between. The CDR3 contains 14 residues. The chain's CDR3 is CASTGLGGYNEQFF. CDR3 nucleotide sequence: TGTGCCAGCACGGGACTCGGGGGATACAATGAGCAGTTCTTC.

This clone was recorded only once. This chain links TRBV6-5 with TRBJ2-3; D perhaps matches TRBD2 (5 bases). The CDR3 spans 14 residues. V lost 0 bases to trimming and J lost 2 bases, with 6 bases between them. CDR1 is MNHEY, CDR2 SVGAGI, per germline. In DNA form, the CDR3 reads TGTGCCAGCAGTTACTCGACTATCACAGATACGCAGTATTTT. As protein: CASSYSTITDTQYF.

The rearrangement joins TRBV28 to TRBJ1-5, with no clear D. The germline V gene has CDR1 MDHEN and CDR2 SYDVKM. This CDR3 region has 15 residues. Trimming cost V 2 bases and J 1 base, with 9 bases left between them. The CDR3 nucleotides are TGTGCCAGCAGTTTACCATCGGGGAGCAATCAGCCCCAGCATTTT. This encodes CASSLPSGSNQPQHF.

This chain uses TRBV30 with TRBJ2-1; D is ambiguous. The V and J ends lost 2 bases and 2 bases respectively, with 13 bases between them. CDR3 length equals 15 residues. The V gene's germline CDR1 is GTSNPN and CDR2 SVGIG (reference sequence). The CDR3, as DNA: TGTGCCTGGAGTCTACTCAACTCCCCCTACAATGAGCAGTTCTTC. It codes for CAWSLLNSPYNEQFF.

The rearrangement links TRBV28 to TRBJ2-7, with 11 bases matching TRBD2. With 3 bases clipped from V and 6 bases from J, the junction kept 7 bases outside the gene matches. CDR3 length: 15 amino acids. Per germline, CDR1 MDHEN and CDR2 SYDVKM. The DNA for the CDR3 is TGTGCCAGCAGTTTCCCTACTAGCGGGAGTCCCGAGCAGTACTTC. Amino acids: CASSFPTSGSPEQYF. Supplemented by reference TRBV28 and TRBJ2-7, the full variable domain reads DVKVTQSSRYLVKRTGEKVFLECVQDMDHENMFWYRQDPGLGLRLIYFSYDVKMKEKGDIPEGYSVSREKKERFSLILESASTNQTSMYLCASSFPTSGSPEQYFGPGTRLTVT.